These T cell receptor beta chains were read from a single sample in a study of T cell responses to AZD1222 COVID-19 vaccine. The repertoire was sequenced with immunoSEQ multiplex PCR; TCRdb's copy has only in-frame clones and lacks some. The table shows some 140,000 clones, with 90% to 95% occurring only once. The sequenced sample was peripheral blood, obtained on day 0 of AZD1222 vaccination. The source of these receptors is an adult in good health. Both conserved end residues are part of each CDR3. The D gene is left open where the match is weak. Clone size is shown for a subset of rows, as once, few, many or a class of expanded clone.

j_gene | v_gene | len | d_gene | abundance | CDR3aa | CDR3nt
TRBJ2-4 | TRBV5-4 | 16 | NA | NA | CASSSKTLLAKNIQYF | TGTGCCAGCAGCTCGAAAACATTGTTAGCCAAAAACATTCAGTACTTC
TRBJ2-7 | TRBV27 | 11 | TRBD1 | NA | CASSLGQGQYF | TGTGCCAGCAGTTTGGGACAGGGGCAGTACTTC
TRBJ2-7 | TRBV6-5 | 15 | TRBD1 | few | CASSYPGTGGYEQYF | TGTGCCAGCAGTTACCCCGGGACAGGGGGCTACGAGCAGTACTTC
TRBJ1-2 | TRBV9 | 12 | NA | NA | CASSGTIYGYTF | TGTGCCAGCAGCGGGACAATTTATGGCTACACCTTC
TRBJ1-2 | TRBV19 | 14 | NA | NA | CASSTGGVDYGYTF | TGTGCCAGTAGTACGGGAGGGGTGGACTATGGCTACACCTTC
TRBJ1-1 | TRBV9 | 14 | NA | NA | CASSVGEGGTEAFF | TGTGCCAGCAGCGTAGGTGAGGGGGGCACTGAAGCTTTCTTT
TRBJ2-7 | TRBV5-3 | 18 | TRBD2 | NA | CARSQKRPKRGGPNEQYF | TGTGCCAGAAGCCAGAAGCGCCCAAAGCGGGGGGGCCCCAACGAGCAGTACTTC
TRBJ2-4 | TRBV7-2 | 14 | NA | NA | CASSLYSAKNIQYF | TGTGCCAGCAGCTTATACAGTGCCAAAAACATTCAGTACTTC
TRBJ2-7 | TRBV7-9 | 12 | TRBD1 | NA | CASSLTGTEQYF | TGTGCCAGCAGCCTGACAGGGACCGAGCAGTACTTC
TRBJ1-2 | TRBV19 | 14 | NA | NA | CASSGRGANYGYTF | TGTGCCAGTAGCGGGAGAGGGGCGAACTATGGCTACACCTTC
TRBJ2-1 | TRBV11-2 | 16 | NA | NA | CASSLRGDRSYNEQFF | TGTGCCAGCAGCTTAAGAGGGGACCGCTCCTACAATGAGCAGTTCTTC
TRBJ1-1 | TRBV9 | 15 | NA | NA | CASSGAGEARWKAFF | TGTGCCAGCAGCGGTGCAGGGGAAGCGCGGTGGAAGGCTTTCTTT
TRBJ1-6 | TRBV18 | 14 | NA | NA | CASSPNRGNSPLHF | TGTGCCAGCTCACCAAATAGGGGAAATTCACCCCTCCACTTT
TRBJ2-5 | TRBV28 | 16 | TRBD1 | NA | CASSLTGTGTGETQYF | TGTGCCAGCAGTTTAACCGGGACAGGGACAGGAGAGACCCAGTACTTC
TRBJ2-7 | TRBV29-1 | 16 | NA | NA | CSVEDIGGENSYEQYF | TGCAGCGTTGAAGATATAGGGGGGGAAAACTCCTACGAGCAGTACTTC
TRBJ1-2 | TRBV2 | 13 | NA | few | CASRGDMNYGYTF | TGTGCCAGCAGGGGCGACATGAACTATGGCTACACCTTC
TRBJ1-2 | TRBV6-5 | 13 | NA | NA | CASGNPLFNGYTF | TGTGCCAGCGGGAATCCACTTTTTAATGGCTACACCTTC
TRBJ1-2 | TRBV6-6 | 15 | NA | NA | CASSYSETGRGGYTF | TGTGCCAGCAGTTACTCGGAAACGGGCCGAGGTGGCTACACCTTC
TRBJ1-1 | TRBV6-5 | 16 | TRBD1 | NA | CASSYNMRTGNTEAFF | TGTGCCAGCAGTTACAATATGAGGACAGGGAACACTGAAGCTTTCTTT
TRBJ1-1 | TRBV27 | 15 | NA | NA | CASSRRPSGNTEAFF | TGTGCCAGCAGTAGGCGCCCGAGCGGGAACACTGAAGCTTTCTTT
TRBJ2-1 | TRBV11-2 | 15 | TRBD2 | NA | CASSVQRGGYNEQFF | TGTGCCAGCAGCGTACAGCGGGGGGGTTACAATGAGCAGTTCTTC
TRBJ2-3 | TRBV9 | 16 | NA | NA | CASSQGPGGGTDTQYF | TGTGCCAGCAGCCAAGGACCTGGGGGCGGCACAGATACGCAGTATTTT
TRBJ2-2 | TRBV5-1 | 13 | NA | NA | CASSLDFVGELFF | TGCGCCAGCAGCTTGGATTTCGTCGGGGAGCTGTTTTTT
TRBJ2-7 | TRBV25-1 | 15 | NA | NA | CASSEFGGVGYEQYF | TGTGCCAGCAGTGAATTTGGGGGAGTAGGTTACGAGCAGTACTTC
TRBJ1-1 | TRBV19 | 13 | NA | once | CASSIVQESEAFF | TGTGCCAGTAGTATAGTCCAGGAGTCTGAAGCTTTCTTT
TRBJ1-1 | TRBV15 | 16 | NA | NA | CATSRTGGALGTEAFF | TGTGCCACTTCCCGAACGGGGGGCGCTTTGGGAACTGAAGCTTTCTTT
TRBJ1-2 | TRBV12-3/TRBV12-4 | 13 | NA | few | CASSLGGRQGYTF | TGTGCCAGCAGTTTAGGGGGCAGGCAGGGCTACACCTTC
TRBJ2-1 | TRBV5-1 | 13 | NA | NA | CASSLPRGDEQFF | TGCGCCAGCAGCTTACCGAGGGGAGATGAGCAGTTCTTC
TRBJ2-3 | TRBV15 | 16 | TRBD2 | NA | CATSSLTSGLTDTQYF | TGTGCCACCAGCAGTCTGACTAGCGGGTTAACAGATACGCAGTATTTT